Listed here are 9 T cell receptor beta chains from one sample, sequenced in a study of vaccination effects on CD4 cells after COVID-19. In the ViraFEST assay, antigen-specific CD4+ clonotypes were identified by expansion after peptide-pool stimulation. After roughly 9 days in culture, the CD4+ T cells were isolated. As their vaccination, participants received two doses of either BNT162b2 or mRNA-1273. For these TCRs, the target antigens are not known. This table comes from immunoSEQ multiplex PCR, and its TCRdb copy is limited to in-frame clones, with some not included. The sample holds about 35,000 clones, approximately 78% seen once. The sequencing used CD4+ T cells from PBMCs cultured with HCoV-NL63 spike peptides, collected after COVID-19 vaccination. The receptors here all came from a human donor who received a COVID-19 vaccine. Some clones in this sample may be carry-over from other donors' samples.

The chain combines TRBV6-2 or TRBV6-3 with TRBJ1-2; 9 bases fit TRBD1. The CDR3 is 16 amino acids. CDR1 is MNHEY, CDR2 SVGEGT, per germline. V trimming: 6 bases; J trimming: 3 bases; junction bases outside the gene matches: 11. CDR3 sequence reads: CASSDLGTGNDYGYTF. The CDR3 DNA reads TGTGCCAGCAGCGACCTGGGGACAGGGAACGACTATGGCTACACCTTC.

V is TRBV11-3 and J is TRBJ1-1; D is uncertain. Germline CDR1 and CDR2: SGHNT and YENEEA. Trimming pared 2 bases from V and 5 bases from J, leaving 9 bases between. The CDR3 is made up of 13 amino acids. This CDR3 reads CASSLFSGTEAFF. CDR3 DNA: TGTGCCAGCAGCTTATTCTCCGGGACTGAAGCTTTCTTT. The whole variable domain, filled in from reference TRBV11-3 and TRBJ1-1, reads EAGVVQSPRYKIIEKKQPVAFWCNPISGHNTLYWYLQNLGQGPELLIRYENEEAVDDSQLPKDRFSAERLKGVDSTLKIQPAELGDSAVYLCASSLFSGTEAFFGQGTRLTVV.

The chain employs TRBV5-5 and TRBJ2-5; 8 bases line up with TRBD2. The ends lost 3 bases at V and 3 bases at J; junction bases unmatched: 7. The germline V gene has CDR1 SGHKS and CDR2 YYEKEE (reference sequence). The CDR3 contains 15 residues. CDR3: CASSSFGTREETQYF. DNA of the CDR3: TGTGCCAGCAGCTCCTTTGGGACTAGAGAAGAGACCCAGTACTTC.

The rearrangement joins TRBV27 to TRBJ1-4; D possibly corresponds to TRBD1 (5 bases). Germline V gene sequence: CDR1 MNHEY, CDR2 SMNVEV (reference sequence). V was clipped by 5 bases and J by 2 bases, with 12 bases between them. This CDR3 contains 15 residues. DNA of the CDR3: TGTGCCAGCAGTGCGCAGGGTTTGACTAATGAAAAACTGTTTTTT. Translation gives CASSAQGLTNEKLFF. The complete variable domain, with remaining parts taken from reference TRBV27 and TRBJ1-4, reads EAQVTQNPRYLITVTGKKLTVTCSQNMNHEYMSWYRQDPGLGLRQIYYSMNVEVTDKGDVPEGYKVSRKEKRNFPLILESPSPNQTSLYFCASSAQGLTNEKLFFGSGTQLSVL.

This rearrangement joins TRBV6-1 to TRBJ1-1, with D unclear. Germline V lookup: CDR1 MNHNS, CDR2 SASEGT. The CDR3 runs 15 residues. The germline V and J ends were trimmed by 1 base and 0 bases, with 9 bases remaining between them. The CDR3 sequence is CASSEGRSMNTEAFF. The CDR3 bases are TGTGCCAGCAGTGAAGGCAGATCCATGAACACTGAAGCTTTCTTT.

V is TRBV24-1 and J is TRBJ2-5, with D unresolved. The length of the CDR3 is 14 residues. Trimming cost V 3 bases and J 0 bases, with 7 bases left between them. Germline V gene lookup returns CDR1 KGHDR and CDR2 SFDVKD. In DNA, the CDR3 is TGTGCCACCAGTGATACTCAGGACCAAGAGACCCAGTACTTC. Its protein is CATSDTQDQETQYF.

This clone was counted a few times. The V gene is TRBV7-2, the J gene TRBJ1-5; weak D call: TRBD1 (5 bases). Germline V gives CDR1 SGHTA, CDR2 FQGNSA. The V end lost 3 bases, the J end lost 6 bases, and 9 bases lay between the germline ends. This CDR3 contains 13 residues. The CDR3 here is CASSLGPGQPQHF. In DNA form, the CDR3 reads TGTGCCAGCAGCTTGGGGCCCGGTCAGCCCCAGCATTTT.

This clone was found once. The germline gene is not matched at one end of the junction; a read error may be the cause. This chain joins TRBV7-2 and TRBJ1-2, with D perhaps TRBD1 (6 bases). The CDR3 runs 14 residues. CDR1 is SGHTA, CDR2 FQGNSA, per germline. CDR3 residues: CASSFYNRDYGYTF. The CDR3 region has the DNA TGTGCCAGCAGCTTTTACAACAGGGACTACGGCTACACCTTC.

The chain links TRBV7-3 to TRBJ2-1; tentatively, D is TRBD2 (5 bases). This CDR3 has 13 residues. Looked up from germline, CDR1 is SGHTA and CDR2 is FQGTGA. The V gene lost 4 bases and the J gene lost 8 bases, with 12 bases spanning the gap. This CDR3 reads CASSSYLADEQFF. The CDR3 coding sequence is TGTGCCAGCAGCTCCTACCTAGCCGATGAGCAGTTCTTC. Full variable domain (rest looked up from reference TRBV7-3 and TRBJ2-1): GAGVSQTPSNKVTEKGKYVELRCDPISGHTALYWYRQSLGQGPEFLIYFQGTGAADDSGLPNDRFFAVRPEGSVSTLKIQRTERGDSAVYLCASSSYLADEQFFGPGTRLTVL.